This TCR beta chain was sequenced in a study of blood T cell repertoires in COVID-19. Study summary: Collection of acute and convalescent COVID-19 samples took place in the United States, Italy and Spain.

How the authors handled the data: Amplification with reference gene primers provided the estimates of nucleated cell counts. TCRdb's copy holds only in-frame clones and misses some; the assay was immunoSEQ multiplex PCR. V, J and clone size derive from that table, while D and trimming were established from the DNA sequence. Of 210,000 or so clones in the sample, 92% are singletons; the top ten hold around 1.2%. Germline-derived CDR1 and CDR2 are MDHEN and SYDVKM. CDR3 length: 14 residues. V was trimmed by 5 bases and J by 4 bases, leaving 14 bases between them. This TCR came from a man aged 25-40 years with acute or convalescent COVID-19. Sequenced material: peripheral blood. J is TRBJ1-1 and V is TRBV28, with a tentative D call TRBD1 (6 bases). Here the CDR3 reads CASSATGLATEAFF. CDR3 DNA: TGTGCCAGCAGTGCGACAGGATTAGCCACTGAAGCTTTCTTT.